A selection of T cell receptor beta chains follows, all from one sample in a study of blood T cell repertoires in COVID-19. Using immunoSEQ multiplex PCR, the repertoire was profiled, and TCRdb retains in-frame clones only, with some absent. The sample lists about 180,000 clones; over 75% were seen once. Specimen: peripheral blood. The receptors were sampled from a woman aged 70-85 years with acute or convalescent COVID-19. The CDR3 runs from the conserved cysteine through the conserved F or W. Fields, in order: D gene, J gene, clone size, V gene, CDR3 DNA, CDR3 protein. D genes are given only for firm matches. A clone size is listed for some rows: how often the clone was seen (once, few, many), or a class if it is expanded.

. | TRBJ2-3 | . | TRBV11-1 | TGTGCCAGCAGCTTGCCAGGGGCCCTACGTCGAGATACGCAGTATTTT | CASSLPGALRRDTQYF
. | TRBJ2-7 | . | TRBV6-1 | TGTGCCAGCAGTGAAGGGGGCTGGGGTGAGCAGTACTTC | CASSEGGWGEQYF
. | TRBJ1-2 | once | TRBV28 | TGTGCCACCCATCCGGGGGGCTATGGCTACACCTTC | CATHPGGYGYTF
. | TRBJ2-5 | . | TRBV3-1/TRBV3-2 | TGTGCCAGCAGCCAAGGCCTATCGGGACAAGGGGAAGAGACCCAGTACTTC | CASSQGLSGQGEETQYF
. | TRBJ2-3 | . | TRBV11-2 | TGTGCCAGCAGCTCGGGAGATACGCAGTATTTT | CASSSGDTQYF
TRBD1 | TRBJ1-1 | . | TRBV7-2 | TGTGCCAGCAGCTTAGGACAGGGGGCGGCTGAAGCTTTCTTT | CASSLGQGAAEAFF
. | TRBJ1-3 | few | TRBV7-6 | TGTGCCAGCAGCTTACACTCTGGAAACACCATATATTTT | CASSLHSGNTIYF
. | TRBJ1-4 | . | TRBV9 | TGTGCCAGCAGCGTAGGATCAGCGGGCTATAATGAAAAACTGTTTTTT | CASSVGSAGYNEKLFF
. | TRBJ1-3 | once | TRBV3-1/TRBV3-2 | TGTGCCAGCAGCGAAACATTACAGGTCTCTGGAAACACCATATATTTT | CASSETLQVSGNTIYF
TRBD1 | TRBJ2-6 | . | TRBV7-3 | TGTGCCAGCAGCTTAGGTGGGACAGATTACTCTGGGGCCAACGTCCTGACTTTC | CASSLGGTDYSGANVLTF
. | TRBJ2-2 | . | TRBV19 | TGTGCCAGTAGTATAGCAGGATCGAACACCGGGGAGCTGTTTTTT | CASSIAGSNTGELFF
TRBD1 | TRBJ2-5 | . | TRBV5-1 | TGCGCCAGCAGCTTTGGACAGGGAGGTTCGGAGACCCAGTACTTC | CASSFGQGGSETQYF
. | TRBJ1-1 | . | TRBV3-1/TRBV3-2 | TGTGCCAGCAGCCCCCCAGGGGTTACCACTGAAGCTTTCTTT | CASSPPGVTTEAFF
. | TRBJ2-7 | many | TRBV11-2 | TGTGCCAGCAGCTTGAGGGACGAGCAGTACTTC | CASSLRDEQYF
. | TRBJ2-3 | once | TRBV9 | TGTGCCAGCAGCGTCGGGGTCCAGACAGATACGCAGTATTTT | CASSVGVQTDTQYF
TRBD2 | TRBJ2-3 | . | TRBV10-1 | TGCGCCAGCAGTAGCGGGAGGCGCACAGATACGCAGTATTTT | CASSSGRRTDTQYF
. | TRBJ2-5 | . | TRBV10-2 | TGCGCCAGCAGTGAGTCGACCTGGAGAGAGACCCAGTACTTC | CASSESTWRETQYF
TRBD1 | TRBJ2-5 | . | TRBV15 | TGTGCCACCAGCAGAGATCTTGGACAGGAAGAGACCCAGTACTTC | CATSRDLGQEETQYF
TRBD1 | TRBJ1-5 | . | TRBV2 | TGTGCCAGCAGTGCGACAGGGGGCAATCAGCCCCAGCATTTT | CASSATGGNQPQHF
. | TRBJ1-4 | . | TRBV5-1 | TGCGCCAGCAGCTTGGGTGTAACAGGAAGGGAAAAACTGTTTTTT | CASSLGVTGREKLFF
TRBD1 | TRBJ2-7 | few | TRBV18 | TGTGCCAGCTCTTCTGGGACAGCATACTACGAGCAGTACTTC | CASSSGTAYYEQYF
TRBD1 | TRBJ2-5 | . | TRBV25-1 | TGTGCCAGCAGCCGCGGGGCAGGGGGCACTGAGACCCAGTACTTC | CASSRGAGGTETQYF
. | TRBJ1-1 | once | TRBV7-2 | TGTGCCAGCAGCTTAGGGTTCGCGGAGACGAACACTGAAGCTTTCTTT | CASSLGFAETNTEAFF
. | TRBJ2-2 | few | TRBV10-3 | TGTGCCATCAGTGAGCCTAGGGACTTTATTACCGGGGAGCTGTTTTTT | CAISEPRDFITGELFF
. | TRBJ2-7 | . | TRBV20-1 | TGCAGTGCTAGTCAGGCTCTTCCCTACGAGCAGTACTTC | CSASQALPYEQYF
. | TRBJ2-2 | . | TRBV24-1 | TGTGCCACCAGTGATTTGGGGGCAGGGGACGACACCGGGGAGCTGTTTTTT | CATSDLGAGDDTGELFF
TRBD1 | TRBJ2-3 | . | TRBV30 | TGTGCCTGGAATGAAGGGACAGGGGCCACAGATACGCAGTATTTT | CAWNEGTGATDTQYF
TRBD1 | TRBJ1-4 | . | TRBV6-5 | TGTGCCAGCAGGGGACAGGCGGGTGAAAAACTGTTTTTT | CASRGQAGEKLFF